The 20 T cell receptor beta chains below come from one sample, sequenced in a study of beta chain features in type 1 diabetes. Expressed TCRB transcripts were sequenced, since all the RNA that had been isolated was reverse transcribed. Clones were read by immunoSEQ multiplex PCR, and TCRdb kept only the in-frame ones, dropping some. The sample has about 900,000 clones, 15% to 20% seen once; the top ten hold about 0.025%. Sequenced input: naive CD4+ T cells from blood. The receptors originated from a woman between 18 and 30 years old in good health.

The CDR3 loop is CASSFFGDSQPQHF. The CDR3 coding sequence is TGTGCCAGCAGCTTCTTCGGAGATAGTCAGCCCCAGCATTTT. The rearrangement links TRBV6-6 to TRBJ1-5; D gene unclear. The V gene's germline CDR1 is MNHNY and CDR2 SVGAGI (reference sequence). V was clipped by 6 bases and J by 6 bases, with 15 bases between them. The CDR3 has 14 amino acids.

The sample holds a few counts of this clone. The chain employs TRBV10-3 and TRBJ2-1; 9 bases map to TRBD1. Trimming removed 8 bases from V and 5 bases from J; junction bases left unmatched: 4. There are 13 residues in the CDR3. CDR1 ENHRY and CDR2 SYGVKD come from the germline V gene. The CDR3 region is CAIGQGIHNEQFF. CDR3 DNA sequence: TGTGCCATCGGACAGGGGATCCACAATGAGCAGTTCTTC.

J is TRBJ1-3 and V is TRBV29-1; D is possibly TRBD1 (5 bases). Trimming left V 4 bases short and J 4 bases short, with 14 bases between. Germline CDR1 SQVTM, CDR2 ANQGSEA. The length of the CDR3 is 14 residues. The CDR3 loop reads CSVGDPLQGNTIYF. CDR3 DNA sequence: TGCAGCGTTGGGGACCCCCTGCAGGGAAACACCATATATTTT.

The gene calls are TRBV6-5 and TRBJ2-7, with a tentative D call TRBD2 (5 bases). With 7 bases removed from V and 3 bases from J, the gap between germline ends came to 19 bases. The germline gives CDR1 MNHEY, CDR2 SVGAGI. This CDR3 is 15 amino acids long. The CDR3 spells CASTYSFGLNYEQYF. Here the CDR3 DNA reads TGTGCCAGCACCTACTCATTCGGACTTAACTACGAGCAGTACTTC.

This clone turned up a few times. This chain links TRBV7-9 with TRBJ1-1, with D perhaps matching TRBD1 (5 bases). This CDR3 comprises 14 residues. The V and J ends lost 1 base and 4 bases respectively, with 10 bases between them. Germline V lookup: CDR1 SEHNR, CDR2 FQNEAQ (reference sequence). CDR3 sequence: CASSLESGGTEAFF. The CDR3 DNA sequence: TGTGCCAGCAGCTTAGAGTCGGGGGGCACTGAAGCTTTCTTT. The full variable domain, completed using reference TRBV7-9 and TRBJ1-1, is DTGVSQNPRHKITKRGQNVTFRCDPISEHNRLYWYRQTLGQGPEFLTYFQNEAQLEKSRLLSDRFSAERPKGSFSTLEIQRTEQGDSAMYLCASSLESGGTEAFFGQGTRLTVV.

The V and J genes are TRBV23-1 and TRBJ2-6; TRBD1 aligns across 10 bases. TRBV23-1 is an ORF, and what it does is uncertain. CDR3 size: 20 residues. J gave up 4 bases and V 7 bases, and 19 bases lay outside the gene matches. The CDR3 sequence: CASTRNYRDRGCSGANVLTF. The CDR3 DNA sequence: TGCGCCAGCACCCGAAACTACCGGGACAGGGGATGTTCAGGGGCCAACGTCCTGACTTTC.

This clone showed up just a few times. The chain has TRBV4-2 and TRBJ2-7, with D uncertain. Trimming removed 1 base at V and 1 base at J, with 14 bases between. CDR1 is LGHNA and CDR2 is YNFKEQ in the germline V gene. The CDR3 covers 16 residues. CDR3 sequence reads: CASSQGWVPESYEQYF. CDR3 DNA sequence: TGTGCCAGCAGCCAAGGGTGGGTCCCTGAGTCCTACGAGCAGTACTTC.

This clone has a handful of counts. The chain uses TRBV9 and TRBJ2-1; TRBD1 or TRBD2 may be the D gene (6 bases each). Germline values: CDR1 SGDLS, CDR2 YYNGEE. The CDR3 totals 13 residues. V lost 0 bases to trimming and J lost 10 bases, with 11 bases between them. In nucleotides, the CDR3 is TGTGCCAGCAGCGTAGAGGGGGGCCGAGAGCAGTTCTTC. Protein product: CASSVEGGREQFF.

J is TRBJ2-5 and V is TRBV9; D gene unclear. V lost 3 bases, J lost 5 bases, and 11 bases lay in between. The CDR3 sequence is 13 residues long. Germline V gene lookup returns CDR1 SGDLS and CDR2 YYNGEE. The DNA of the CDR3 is TGTGCCAGCAGCGGGAGAGACGCGGAGACCCAGTACTTC. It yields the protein CASSGRDAETQYF. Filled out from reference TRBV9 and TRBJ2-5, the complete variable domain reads DSGVTQTPKHLITATGQRVTLRCSPRSGDLSVYWYQQSLDQGLQFLIQYYNGEERAKGNILERFSAQQFPDLHSELNLSSLELGDSALYFCASSGRDAETQYFGPGTRLLVL.

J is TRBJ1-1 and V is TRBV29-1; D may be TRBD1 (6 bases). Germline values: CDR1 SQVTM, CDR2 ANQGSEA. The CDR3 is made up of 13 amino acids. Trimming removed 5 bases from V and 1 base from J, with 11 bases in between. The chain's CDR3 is CSVQRGQNTEAFF. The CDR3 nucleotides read TGCAGCGTTCAGCGGGGACAGAACACTGAAGCTTTCTTT.

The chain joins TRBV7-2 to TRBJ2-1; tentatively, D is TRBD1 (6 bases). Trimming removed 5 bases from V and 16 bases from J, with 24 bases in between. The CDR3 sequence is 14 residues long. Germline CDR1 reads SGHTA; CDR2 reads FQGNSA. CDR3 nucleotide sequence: TGTGCCAGCAGCCCATCCCGCCGGGACACGATGCGTTTCTTC. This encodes CASSPSRRDTMRFF.

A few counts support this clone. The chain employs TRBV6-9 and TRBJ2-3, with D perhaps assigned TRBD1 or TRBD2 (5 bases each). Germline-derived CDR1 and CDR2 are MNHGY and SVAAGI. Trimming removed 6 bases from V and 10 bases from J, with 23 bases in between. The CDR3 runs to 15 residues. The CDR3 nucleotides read TGTGCCAGCAGGATCGGGACCGCAAGCCGGGCCGCGCAGTATTTT. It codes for CASRIGTASRAAQYF.

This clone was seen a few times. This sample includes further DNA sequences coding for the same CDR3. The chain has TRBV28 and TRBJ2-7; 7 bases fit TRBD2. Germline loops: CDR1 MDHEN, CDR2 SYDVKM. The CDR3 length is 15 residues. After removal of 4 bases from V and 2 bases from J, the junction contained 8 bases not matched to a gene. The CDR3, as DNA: TGTGCCAGCAGTTCCGGAACGGGGGGACCCTACGAGCAGTACTTC. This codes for CASSSGTGGPYEQYF.

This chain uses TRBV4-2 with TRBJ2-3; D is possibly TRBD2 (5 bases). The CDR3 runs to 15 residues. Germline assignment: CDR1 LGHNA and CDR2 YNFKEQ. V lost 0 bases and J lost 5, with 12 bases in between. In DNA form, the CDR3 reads TGTGCCAGCAGCCAAGATTTCAGCGGATTAGATACGCAGTATTTT. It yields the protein CASSQDFSGLDTQYF.

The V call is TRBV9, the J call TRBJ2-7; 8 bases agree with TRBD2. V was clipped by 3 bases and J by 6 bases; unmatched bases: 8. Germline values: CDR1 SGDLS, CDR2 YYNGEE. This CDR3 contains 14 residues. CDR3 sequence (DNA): TGTGCCAGCAGCGCCGGGACTAGATCGGTCGAGCAGTACTTC. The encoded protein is CASSAGTRSVEQYF.

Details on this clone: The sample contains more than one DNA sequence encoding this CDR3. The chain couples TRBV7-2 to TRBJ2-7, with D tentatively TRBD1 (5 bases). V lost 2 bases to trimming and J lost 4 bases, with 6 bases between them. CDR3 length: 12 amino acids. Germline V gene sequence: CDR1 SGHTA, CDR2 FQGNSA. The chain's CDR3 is CASSLQGYEQYF. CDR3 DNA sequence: TGTGCCAGCAGCTTACAGGGATACGAGCAGTACTTC.

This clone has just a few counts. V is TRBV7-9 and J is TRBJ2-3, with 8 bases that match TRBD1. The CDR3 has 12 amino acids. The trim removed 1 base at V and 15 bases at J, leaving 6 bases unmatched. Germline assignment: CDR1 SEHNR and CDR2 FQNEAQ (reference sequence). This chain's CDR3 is CASSLVVTGVYF. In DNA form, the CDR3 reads TGTGCCAGCAGCTTAGTAGTGACAGGGGTCTATTTT.

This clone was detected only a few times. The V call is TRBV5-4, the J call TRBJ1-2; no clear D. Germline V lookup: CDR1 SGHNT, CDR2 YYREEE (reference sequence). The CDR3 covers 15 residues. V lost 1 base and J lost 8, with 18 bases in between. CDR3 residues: CASSLLSQKIIGYTF. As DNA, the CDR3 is TGTGCCAGCAGCTTGTTAAGTCAGAAAATCATCGGCTACACCTTC.

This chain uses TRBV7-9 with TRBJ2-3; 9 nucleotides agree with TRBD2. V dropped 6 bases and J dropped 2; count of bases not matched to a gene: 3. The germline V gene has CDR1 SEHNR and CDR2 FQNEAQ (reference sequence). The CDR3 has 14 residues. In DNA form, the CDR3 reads TGTGCCAGCAGTTGGACTAGCGCCACAGATACGCAGTATTTT. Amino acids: CASSWTSATDTQYF.

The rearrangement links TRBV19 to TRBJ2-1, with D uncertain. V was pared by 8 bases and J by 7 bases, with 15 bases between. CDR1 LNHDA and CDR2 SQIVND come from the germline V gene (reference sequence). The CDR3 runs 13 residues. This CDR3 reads CASAAKGRNEQFF. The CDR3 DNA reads TGTGCCAGTGCCGCGAAAGGACGGAATGAGCAGTTCTTC.